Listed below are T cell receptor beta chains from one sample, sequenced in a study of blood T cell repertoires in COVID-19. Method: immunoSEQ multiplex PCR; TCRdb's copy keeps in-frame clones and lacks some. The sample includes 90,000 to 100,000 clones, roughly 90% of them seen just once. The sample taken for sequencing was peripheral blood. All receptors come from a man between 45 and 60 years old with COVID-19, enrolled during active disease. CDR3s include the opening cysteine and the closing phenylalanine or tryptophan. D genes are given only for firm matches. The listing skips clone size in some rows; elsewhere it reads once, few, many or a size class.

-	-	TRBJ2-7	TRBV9	CASSATGTSYEQYF	TGTGCCAGCAGCGCCACCGGGACATCCTACGAGCAGTACTTC
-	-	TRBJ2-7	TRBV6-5	CASSSSISYEQYF	TGTGCCAGCAGTTCAAGCATCTCCTACGAGCAGTACTTC
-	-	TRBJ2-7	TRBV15	CATSRAYEAPEQYF	TGTGCCACCAGCAGAGCTTACGAGGCCCCCGAGCAGTACTTC
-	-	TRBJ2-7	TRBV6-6	CASSYGGTTYEQYF	TGTGCCAGCAGTTACGGCGGTACCACCTACGAGCAGTACTTC
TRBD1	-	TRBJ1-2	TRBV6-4	CASSTFVGQGSRGYTF	TGTGCCAGCAGCACATTCGTCGGACAGGGATCGAGAGGCTACACCTTC
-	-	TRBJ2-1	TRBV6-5	CASTKAGSLNEQFF	TGTGCCAGCACCAAAGCCGGGAGCCTCAATGAGCAGTTCTTC
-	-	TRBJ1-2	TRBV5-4	CASSSTGPYGYTF	TGTGCCAGCAGCTCGACAGGACCCTATGGCTACACCTTC
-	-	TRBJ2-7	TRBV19	CASSPGVGDRKPEQYF	TGTGCCAGTAGCCCAGGGGTAGGAGACCGAAAACCCGAGCAGTACTTC
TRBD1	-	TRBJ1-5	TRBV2	CASSVNRGSNQPQHF	TGTGCCAGCAGTGTTAACAGGGGTTCCAATCAGCCCCAGCATTTT
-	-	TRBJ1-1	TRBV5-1	CASSLDPTVNTEAFF	TGCGCCAGCAGCTTGGATCCGACAGTGAACACTGAAGCTTTCTTT
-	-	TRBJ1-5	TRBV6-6	CASSYSQGNQPQHF	TGTGCCAGCAGTTACTCACAGGGCAATCAGCCCCAGCATTTT
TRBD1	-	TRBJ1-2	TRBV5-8	CASSSGQLTHYGYTF	TGTGCCAGCAGCTCGGGACAGCTTACCCACTATGGCTACACCTTC
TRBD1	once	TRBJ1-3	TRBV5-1	CASQTGLSGNTIYF	TGCGCCAGCCAGACAGGGCTCTCTGGAAACACCATATATTTT
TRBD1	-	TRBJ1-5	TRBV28	CASTSGQGEQPQHF	TGTGCCAGCACGTCCGGACAGGGTGAGCAGCCCCAGCATTTT
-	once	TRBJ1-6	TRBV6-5	CASSYSGAGNSPLHF	TGTGCCAGCAGTTACTCGGGGGCAGGTAATTCACCCCTCCACTTT